What follows is one T cell receptor beta chain and its context. Its antigen is still unknown. In TCRdb, the 5' RACE reads were re-called with MiXCR into one record per CDR3 protein. This sample has hundreds of thousands of distinct CDR3 sequences, with about a fifth found just once. This entry is derived from a study of identical twins. Germline-derived CDR1 and CDR2 are DFQATT and SNEGSKA (reference sequence). Trimming removed 3 bases from V and 2 bases from J; junction bases left unmatched: 7. This CDR3 spans 15 amino acids. Study-level findings and limits: Conclusions relied on cross-sectional statistical analysis, not following the same donors.

The sample was also reused in another study, on yellow fever vaccine responses in identical twins. That work contributes: Twins' vaccine T cell responses were reported to seem partly convergent and partly personalized.

The sample taken for sequencing was CD4+ T cells sorted from blood. This clonotype was sampled from a woman aged 18-29 years in good health. The chain couples TRBV20-1 to TRBJ2-1; 7 positions match TRBD1. CDR3 in amino acids: CSASSGTAPYNEQFF. The CDR3 DNA follows: TGCAGTGCTAGCTCGGGGACAGCACCCTACAATGAGCAGTTCTTC.